These 20 T cell receptor beta chains were sequenced from one sample in a study of blood T cell repertoires in COVID-19 (TCRdb year 2020). Library preparation used the immunoSEQ multiplex PCR assay. TCRdb holds this immuneACCESS table with in-frame rearrangements only. Some clones are missing; in checked studies, unresolved V genes explain under half, and the rest has no known cause. The sample table shows approximately 50,000 clones, and approximately 85% are seen once. The ten largest clones add up to approximately 10% of the sample. Sample: peripheral blood. The receptors here all came from a human donor in a cohort sampled during active COVID-19.

The chain uses TRBV7-9 and TRBJ2-5; TRBD2 is a possible D gene (6 bases). The CDR3 covers 14 residues. CDR1 and CDR2 (germline): SEHNR, FQNEAQ (reference sequence). Trimming stripped 5 bases from V and 4 bases from J, with 14 bases between. For the CDR3, the DNA is TGTGCCAGCAGCGACCAGGTGCGGGGAGAGACCCAGTACTTC. This gives the protein CASSDQVRGETQYF.

The chain links TRBV6-1 to TRBJ1-5; a weak D match, TRBD1 (6 bases). CDR1 is MNHNS, CDR2 SASEGT, per germline. CDR3 length equals 18 residues. V shed 2 bases and J shed 4 bases, with 21 bases lying between them. Written as DNA, the CDR3 is TGTGCCAGCAGTGAAAGGGGCAGGGGAACTTTGGAGAATCAGCCCCAGCATTTT. Translated, it gives CASSERGRGTLENQPQHF.

This clone showed up just once. V gene TRBV7-2 combines with J gene TRBJ2-7; 12 bases line up with TRBD1. Germline CDR1 is SGHTA and CDR2 is FQGNSA. The CDR3 sequence is 18 residues long. Unmatched junction bases numbered 11, after V lost 5 bases and J lost 0 bases. CDR3 in DNA: TGTGCCAGCAGCCCCGGTGGTGGGACAGGGGGCTTCTCCTACGAGCAGTACTTC. This encodes CASSPGGGTGGFSYEQYF.

This clone appeared a single time. V and J are TRBV7-8 and TRBJ2-7; 11 nucleotides align to TRBD2. Germline V lookup: CDR1 SGHVS, CDR2 FQNEAQ. V trimming: 4 bases; J trimming: 4 bases; junction bases outside the gene matches: 9. The CDR3 is 16 residues long. CDR3 residues: CASSSLSGRAGYEQYF. The CDR3 DNA is TGTGCCAGCAGCTCCCTTAGCGGGAGGGCCGGGTACGAGCAGTACTTC.

This clone was found once. The chain uses TRBV29-1 and TRBJ2-4; TRBD2 aligns across 14 bases. The V gene's germline CDR1 is SQVTM and CDR2 ANQGSEA. V lost 3 bases and J lost 1; bases outside the gene matches: 14. This CDR3 contains 20 residues. The CDR3 DNA sequence: TGCAGCGTTGATGGGCCCCCAGGGACTAGCGGGAGTGGGGCCAAAAACATTCAGTACTTC. This encodes CSVDGPPGTSGSGAKNIQYF.

The CDR3: CASSMSAGGSATDTQYF. The DNA of the CDR3 is TGTGCCAGTAGTATGTCGGCAGGGGGTTCGGCCACAGATACGCAGTATTTT. The chain recombines TRBV19 with TRBJ2-3, with 7 positions matching TRBD1. The CDR3 is made up of 17 amino acids. V trimming: 3 bases; J trimming: 2 bases; junction bases outside the gene matches: 11. Germline CDR1 is LNHDA and CDR2 is SQIVND (reference sequence).

The V gene is TRBV6-6, the J gene TRBJ2-3, with 10 bases aligning to TRBD2. CDR1 and CDR2 (germline): MNHNY, SVGAGI (reference sequence). This CDR3 region has 16 residues. After removal of 4 bases from V and 2 bases from J, the junction contained 6 bases not matched to a gene. CDR3 protein: CASSFLAGVVTDTQYF. The CDR3 DNA sequence: TGTGCCAGCAGTTTCCTAGCGGGAGTGGTCACAGATACGCAGTATTTT.

The chain couples TRBV29-1 to TRBJ1-1, with D uncertain. Per the germline V gene, CDR1 is SQVTM and CDR2 is ANQGSEA. Trimming took off 6 bases at V and 0 bases at J, with 8 bases between the two ends. The CDR3 consists of 12 residues. The CDR3 spells CSVKRMNTEAFF. As DNA, the CDR3 is TGCAGCGTGAAGAGAATGAACACTGAAGCTTTCTTT.

The chain is built from TRBV19 and TRBJ1-5, with 8 bases aligning to TRBD1. The germline CDR1 and CDR2 sequences are LNHDA and SQIVND (reference sequence). The CDR3 covers 16 residues. V trimming: 6 bases; J trimming: 2 bases; junction bases outside the gene matches: 9. In DNA, the CDR3 is TGTGCCAGTAGGGACAGGGAACTACCGCGCAATCAGCCCCAGCATTTT. It specifies CASRDRELPRNQPQHF.

This chain's CDR3 is CASSLGAGGARTEAFF. The DNA for the CDR3 is TGCGCCAGCAGCTTGGGGGCAGGGGGCGCGAGAACTGAAGCTTTCTTT. The chain carries TRBV5-1 and TRBJ1-1; 8 bases match TRBD1. The germline V gene encodes CDR1 SGHRS and CDR2 YFSETQ. There are 16 residues in the CDR3. V lost 0 bases and J lost 5; bases outside the gene matches: 9. The full variable domain, with the rest looked up from reference TRBV5-1 and TRBJ1-1, is KAGVTQTPRYLIKTRGQQVTLSCSPISGHRSVSWYQQTPGQGLQFLFEYFSETQRNKGNFPGRFSGRQFSNSRSEMNVSTLELGDSALYLCASSLGAGGARTEAFFGQGTRLTVV.

The chain joins TRBV6-5 to TRBJ2-4; D gene uncertain. CDR1 and CDR2 from the germline V gene are MNHEY and SVGAGI. With 8 bases removed from V and 2 bases from J, the gap between germline ends came to 13 bases. The CDR3 loop spans 14 amino acids. Here the CDR3 DNA reads TGTGCCAGCGGCACCCCATGGCCCAAAAACATTCAGTACTTC. Translation gives CASGTPWPKNIQYF.

J is TRBJ1-1 and V is TRBV7-9; TRBD1 might be the D (5 bases). The germline gives CDR1 SEHNR, CDR2 FQNEAQ (reference sequence). This CDR3 spans 13 amino acids. V was clipped by 8 bases and J by 4 bases, with 14 bases between them. The CDR3 nucleotides are TGTGCCAGCCATGGGGCCCCTGGCACTGAAGCTTTCTTT. This codes for CASHGAPGTEAFF.

V and J are TRBV29-1 and TRBJ1-1, with 7 bases identical to TRBD1. Germline trimming cut 7 bases from V and 1 base from J; bases unmatched to any gene: 9. This CDR3 contains 14 residues. The germline gives CDR1 SQVTM, CDR2 ANQGSEA. CDR3 amino acids: CSGTRGQTNTEAFF. In nucleotides, the CDR3 is TGCAGCGGGACCAGGGGACAGACGAACACTGAAGCTTTCTTT.

V usage is TRBV5-7 and J usage is TRBJ2-1, with 8 bases aligning to TRBD1. TRBV5-7 is an ORF, with its function uncertain. The CDR3 loop spans 17 amino acids. The trim removed 1 base at V and 2 bases at J, leaving 8 bases unmatched. CDR3 in amino acids: CASSLPLTGATYNEQFF. CDR3 DNA sequence: TGTGCCAGCAGCTTGCCGCTGACAGGGGCCACCTACAATGAGCAGTTCTTC.

The gene calls are TRBV23-1 and TRBJ2-5, with 9 positions matching TRBD1. TRBV23-1 is identified as an open reading frame with a role that is uncertain. The CDR3 contains 16 residues. With 4 bases clipped from V and 1 base from J, the junction kept 7 bases outside the gene matches. This chain's CDR3 is CASSRGQGRFQETQYF. CDR3 sequence (DNA): TGCGCCAGCAGTCGGGGACAGGGCCGCTTCCAAGAGACCCAGTACTTC.

A single count supports this clone. The V gene is TRBV28, the J gene TRBJ1-6, with D perhaps TRBD1 (5 bases). This CDR3 spans 16 amino acids. Germline V gene lookup returns CDR1 MDHEN and CDR2 SYDVKM. Trimming removed 3 bases from V and 5 bases from J, with 14 bases in between. The CDR3 DNA follows: TGTGCCAGCAGTTTTTTATGGCAGGGCGATAATTCACCCCTCCACTTT. Its translation: CASSFLWQGDNSPLHF.

The chain carries TRBV2 and TRBJ2-1; possibly TRBD2 for D (5 bases). The germline V gene has CDR1 SNHLY and CDR2 FYNNEI. Trimming left V 6 bases short and J 6 bases short, with 18 bases between. The CDR3 spans 15 residues. The CDR3, as DNA: TGTGCCAGCAGCGACGCGCGATGGGAGAGCAATGAGCAGTTCTTC. Residues: CASSDARWESNEQFF. Full variable domain (missing parts from reference TRBV2 and TRBJ2-1): EPEVTQTPSHQVTQMGQEVILRCVPISNHLYFYWYRQILGQKVEFLVSFYNNEISEKSEIFDDQFSVERPDGSNFTLKIRSTKLEDSAMYFCASSDARWESNEQFFGPGTRLTVL.

The chain recombines TRBV4-1 with TRBJ2-1, with D tentatively TRBD1 (6 bases). The CDR3 is 13 amino acids. The V end was cut by 5 bases, the J end by 4 bases, with 9 bases between. The germline gives CDR1 MGHRA, CDR2 YSYEKL. The CDR3 bases are TGCGCCAGCAGCAGAGGACAGTACAATGAGCAGTTCTTC. It encodes CASSRGQYNEQFF.

V and J are TRBV11-1 and TRBJ1-2; D uncertain. The CDR3 runs to 15 residues. Germline V gene data show CDR1 as SGHAT and CDR2 as FQDESV (reference sequence). Trimming removed 1 base from V and 4 bases from J, with 13 bases in between. CDR3 DNA sequence: TGTGCCAGCAGCTTAGACCGGTACTCCCTCTATGGCTACACCTTC. It yields the protein CASSLDRYSLYGYTF.

The chain combines TRBV9 with TRBJ2-3; no firm D call. V lost 6 bases and J lost 0, with 11 bases in between. This CDR3 has 14 residues. The germline gives CDR1 SGDLS, CDR2 YYNGEE. This chain's CDR3 is CASTSLGSTDTQYF. In DNA form, the CDR3 reads TGTGCCAGCACCTCCCTCGGTAGCACAGATACGCAGTATTTT.